This T cell receptor beta chain was obtained from a study of T cells after yellow fever vaccination. The CDR3 contains 15 residues. Germline V gene sequence: CDR1 SGHDN, CDR2 FVKESK. V lost 1 base to trimming and J lost 9 bases, with 16 bases between them. MiXCR was run by TCRdb on the 5' RACE reads, yielding one entry per CDR3 protein. This table holds almost 600,000 distinct CDR3 sequences, roughly 14% found once. The sequence came from a man aged 25 to 40 who received the YFV17D yellow fever vaccine. The chain carries TRBV14 and TRBJ2-1, with D tentatively TRBD1 (7 bases). The source was PBMCs, collected on the day of the yellow fever booster vaccination. The CDR3 loop is CASSQGQGGGFEQFF. CDR3 in DNA: TGTGCCAGCAGCCAAGGACAGGGAGGAGGATTTGAGCAGTTCTTC.